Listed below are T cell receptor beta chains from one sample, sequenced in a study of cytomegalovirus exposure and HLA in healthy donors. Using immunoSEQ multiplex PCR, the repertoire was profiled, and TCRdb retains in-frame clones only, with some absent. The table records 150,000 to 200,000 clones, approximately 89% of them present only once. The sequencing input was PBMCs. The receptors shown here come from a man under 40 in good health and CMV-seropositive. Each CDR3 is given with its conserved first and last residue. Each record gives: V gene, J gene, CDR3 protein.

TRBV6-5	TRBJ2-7	CASSYQGDEQYF
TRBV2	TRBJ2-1	CASIGTSTYNEQFF
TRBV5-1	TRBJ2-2	CASSPYTGIGAGELFF
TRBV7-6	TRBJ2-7	CASSLAPGEQYF
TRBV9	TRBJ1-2	CASSAAGGSDGYTF
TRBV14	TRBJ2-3	CASSQDRVGQAYTDTQYF
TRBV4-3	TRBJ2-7	CASSPAGASYEQYF
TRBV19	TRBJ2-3	CASGTTSTDTQYF
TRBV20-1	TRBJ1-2	CSATGGGYTF
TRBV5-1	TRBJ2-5	CASSLAPGTSGQETQYF
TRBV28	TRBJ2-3	CASSGDPRGTQYF
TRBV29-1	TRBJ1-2	CSVDGGNAARSGYTF
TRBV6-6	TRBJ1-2	CASSYSSGHNYGYTF
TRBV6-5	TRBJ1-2	CASSYLPDRDYTF
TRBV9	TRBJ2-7	CASSPGFRGDDEQYF
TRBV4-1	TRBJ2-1	CASSHRLAGNNEQFF
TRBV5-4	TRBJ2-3	CASRRTSGITDTQYF